This T cell receptor beta chain was captured in a study of OX40 agonist ivuxolimab in advanced cancers. Across the study: Patients were dosed intravenously with ivuxolimab at 0.01 to 10 mg/kg every 2 weeks. At around 83% male, the cohort had a mean age of 60 years, ranging from 23 to 79. Study results and caveats: The investigators did not determine what antigen specificity the expanded peripheral T cells had. Expansion of clones was among the lowest in partial responders at 0.1-3.0 mg/kg.

Produced via immunoSEQ multiplex PCR; TCRdb's table is partial and in-frame only. This sample has around 150,000 clones, with approximately 94% found just once. Germline CDR1 and CDR2: MDHEN and SYDVKM. V was pared by 3 bases and J by 0 bases, with 9 bases between. This CDR3 is built from 15 residues. Concerning this clone: Its antigen remains unidentified.

The sequence derives from an adult with an advanced solid tumor such as melanoma, head and neck, liver or kidney cancer. The V and J genes are TRBV28 and TRBJ1-5; D is possibly TRBD1 (5 bases). The specimen comprised CD4+ or CD8+ T cells sorted from blood, sampled in a trial of the OX40 agonist ivuxolimab. The CDR3 region is CASSFGGSSNQPQHF. CDR3 bases: TGTGCCAGCAGTTTCGGGGGGAGTAGCAATCAGCCCCAGCATTTT.